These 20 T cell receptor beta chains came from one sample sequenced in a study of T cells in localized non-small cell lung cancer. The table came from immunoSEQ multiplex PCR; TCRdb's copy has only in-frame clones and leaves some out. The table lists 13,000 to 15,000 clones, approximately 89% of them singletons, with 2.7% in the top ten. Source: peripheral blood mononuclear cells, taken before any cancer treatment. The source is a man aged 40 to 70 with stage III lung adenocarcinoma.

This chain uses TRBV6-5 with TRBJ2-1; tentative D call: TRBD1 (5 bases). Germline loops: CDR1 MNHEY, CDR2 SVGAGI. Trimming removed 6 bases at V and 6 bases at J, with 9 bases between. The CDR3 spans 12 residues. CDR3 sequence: CASSPQGNEQFF. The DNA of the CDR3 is TGTGCCAGCAGCCCCCAGGGCAATGAGCAGTTCTTC.

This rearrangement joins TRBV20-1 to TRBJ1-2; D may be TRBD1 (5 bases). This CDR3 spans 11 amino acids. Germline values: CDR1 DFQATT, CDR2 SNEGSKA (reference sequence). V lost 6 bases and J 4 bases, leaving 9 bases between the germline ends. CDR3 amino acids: CSARDFYGYTF. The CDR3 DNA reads TGCAGTGCCCGGGACTTCTATGGCTACACCTTC.

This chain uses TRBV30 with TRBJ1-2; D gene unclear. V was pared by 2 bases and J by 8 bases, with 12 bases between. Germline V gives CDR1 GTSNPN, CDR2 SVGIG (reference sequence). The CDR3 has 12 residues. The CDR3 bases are TGTGCCTGGAGTCAGAGGGCCGGGGGCTACACCTTC. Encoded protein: CAWSQRAGGYTF.

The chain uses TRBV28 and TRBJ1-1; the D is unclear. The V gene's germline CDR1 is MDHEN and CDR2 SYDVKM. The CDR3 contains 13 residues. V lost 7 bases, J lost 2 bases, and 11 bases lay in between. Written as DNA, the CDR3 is TGTGCCAGCAAGGCAGGATCTAACACTGAAGCTTTCTTT. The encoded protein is CASKAGSNTEAFF.

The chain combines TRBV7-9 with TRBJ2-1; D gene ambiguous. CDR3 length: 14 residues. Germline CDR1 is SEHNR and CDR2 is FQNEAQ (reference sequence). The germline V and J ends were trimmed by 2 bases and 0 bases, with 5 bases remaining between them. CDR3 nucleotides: TGTGCCAGCAGCTTAAGCAGCTCCTACAATGAGCAGTTCTTC. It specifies CASSLSSSYNEQFF.

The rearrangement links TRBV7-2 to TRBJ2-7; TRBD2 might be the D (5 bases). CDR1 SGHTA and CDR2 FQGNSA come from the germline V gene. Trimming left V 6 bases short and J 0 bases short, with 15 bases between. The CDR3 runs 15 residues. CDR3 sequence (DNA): TGTGCCAGCAGTTACGTTAGCGCGTCCTCCTACGAGCAGTACTTC. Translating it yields CASSYVSASSYEQYF.

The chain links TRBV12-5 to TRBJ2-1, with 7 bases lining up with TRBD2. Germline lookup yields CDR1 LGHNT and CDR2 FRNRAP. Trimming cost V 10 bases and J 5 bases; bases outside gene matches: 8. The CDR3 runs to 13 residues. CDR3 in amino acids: CATPQRGDNEQFF. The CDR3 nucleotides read TGTGCTACCCCCCAGCGGGGAGACAATGAGCAGTTCTTC.

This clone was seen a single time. CDR3 amino acids: CASTGAGAWPPVYKFF. The CDR3 DNA is TGTGCCAGCACCGGGGCGGGGGCGTGGCCCCCTGTTTATAAGTTCTTC. The rearrangement links TRBV28 to TRBJ2-1; D is perhaps TRBD2 (7 bases). This CDR3 spans 16 amino acids. Germline V gene data show CDR1 as MDHEN and CDR2 as SYDVKM. V was shortened by 7 bases and J by 14 bases, with 30 bases between the two germline ends.

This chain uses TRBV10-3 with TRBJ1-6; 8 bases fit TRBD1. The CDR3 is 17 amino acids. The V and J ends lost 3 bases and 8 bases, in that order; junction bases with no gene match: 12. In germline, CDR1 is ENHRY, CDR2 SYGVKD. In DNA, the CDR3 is TGTGCCATCAGTGACGCCCCCCGACAGGGGAGAGATTCACCCCTCCACTTT. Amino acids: CAISDAPRQGRDSPLHF.

The CDR3, as DNA: TGTGCCAGCAGCAGACAGGCAGATACGCAGTATTTT. This translates into CASSRQADTQYF. The rearrangement joins TRBV5-4 to TRBJ2-3, with D maybe TRBD1 (6 bases). Per germline, CDR1 SGHNT and CDR2 YYREEE (reference sequence). The CDR3 consists of 12 residues. V lost 4 bases and J lost 4, with 7 bases in between. Based on the CDR3 plus reference TRBV5-4 and TRBJ2-3, the full variable domain is ETGVTQSPTHLIKTRGQQVTLRCSSQSGHNTVSWYQQALGQGPQFIFQYYREEENGRGNFPPRFSGLQFPNYSSELNVNALELDDSALYLCASSRQADTQYFGPGTRLTVL.

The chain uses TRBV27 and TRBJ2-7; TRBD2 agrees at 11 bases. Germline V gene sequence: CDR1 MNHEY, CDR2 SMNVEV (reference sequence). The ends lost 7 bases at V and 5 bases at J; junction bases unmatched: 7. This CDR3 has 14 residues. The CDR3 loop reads CASNRLAGRDEQYF. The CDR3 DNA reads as TGTGCCAGCAATCGACTAGCGGGGAGGGACGAGCAGTACTTC.

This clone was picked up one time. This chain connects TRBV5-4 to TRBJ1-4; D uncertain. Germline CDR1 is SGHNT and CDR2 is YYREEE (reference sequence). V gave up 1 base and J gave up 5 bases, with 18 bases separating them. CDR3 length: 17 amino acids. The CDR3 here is CASSLRAGGGLNEKLFF. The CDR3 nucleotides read TGTGCCAGCAGCTTGCGGGCAGGTGGAGGACTAAATGAAAAACTGTTTTTT.

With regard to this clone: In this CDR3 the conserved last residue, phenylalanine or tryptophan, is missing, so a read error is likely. The CDR3 protein is CASSLDQLSPLHS. The CDR3 bases are TGTGCCAGCAGCTTAGATCAACTGTCACCCCTCCACTCT. The chain employs TRBV11-3 and TRBJ1-6; D unclear. The CDR3 totals 13 residues. V lost 0 bases to trimming and J lost 10 bases, with 7 bases between them. The V gene's germline CDR1 is SGHNT and CDR2 YENEEA.

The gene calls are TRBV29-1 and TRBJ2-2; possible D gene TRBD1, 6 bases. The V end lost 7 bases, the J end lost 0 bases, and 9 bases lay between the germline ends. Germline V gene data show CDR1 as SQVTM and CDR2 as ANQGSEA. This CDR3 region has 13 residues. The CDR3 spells CSGTAPNTGELFF. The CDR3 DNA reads TGCAGCGGGACAGCCCCGAACACCGGGGAGCTGTTTTTT.

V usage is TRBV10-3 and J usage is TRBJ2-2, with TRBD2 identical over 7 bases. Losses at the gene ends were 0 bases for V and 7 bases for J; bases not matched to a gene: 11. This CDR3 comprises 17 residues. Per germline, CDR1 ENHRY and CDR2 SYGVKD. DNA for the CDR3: TGTGCCATCAGTGAGTCGACGCGGGAGAGGAGCTTCGGGGAGCTGTTTTTT. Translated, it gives CAISESTRERSFGELFF.

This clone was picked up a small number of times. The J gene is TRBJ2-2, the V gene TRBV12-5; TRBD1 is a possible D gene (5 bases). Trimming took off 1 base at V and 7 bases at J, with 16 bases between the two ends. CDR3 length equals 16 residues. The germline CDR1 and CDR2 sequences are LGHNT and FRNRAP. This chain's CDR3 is CASGLGGRVIGGELFF. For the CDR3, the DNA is TGTGCTAGTGGTTTGGGGGGCAGGGTAATCGGCGGGGAGCTGTTTTTT.

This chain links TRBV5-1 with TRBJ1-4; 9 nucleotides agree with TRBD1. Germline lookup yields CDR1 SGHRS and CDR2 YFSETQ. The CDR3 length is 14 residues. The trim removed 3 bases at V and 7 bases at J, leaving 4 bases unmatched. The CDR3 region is CASSSGQGSEKLFF. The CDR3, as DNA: TGCGCCAGCAGCTCCGGACAGGGGAGTGAAAAACTGTTTTTT.

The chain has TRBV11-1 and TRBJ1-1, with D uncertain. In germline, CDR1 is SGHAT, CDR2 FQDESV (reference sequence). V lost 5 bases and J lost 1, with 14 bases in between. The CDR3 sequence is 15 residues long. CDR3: CASSPQSGQNTEAFF. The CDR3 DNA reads TGTGCCAGCAGCCCGCAGAGTGGGCAGAACACTGAAGCTTTCTTT.

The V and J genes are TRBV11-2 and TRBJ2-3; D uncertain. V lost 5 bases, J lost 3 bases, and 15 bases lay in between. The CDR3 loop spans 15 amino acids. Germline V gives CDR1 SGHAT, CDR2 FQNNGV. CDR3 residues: CASSTDWDWTDTQYF. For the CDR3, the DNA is TGTGCCAGCAGCACCGACTGGGATTGGACAGATACGCAGTATTTT.

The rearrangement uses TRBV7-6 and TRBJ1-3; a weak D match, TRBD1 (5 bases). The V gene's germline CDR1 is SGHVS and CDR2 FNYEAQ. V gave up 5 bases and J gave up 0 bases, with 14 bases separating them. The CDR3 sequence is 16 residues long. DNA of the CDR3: TGTGCCAGCAGCCGAGAACCACAGGTCTCTGGAAACACCATATATTTT. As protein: CASSREPQVSGNTIYF.